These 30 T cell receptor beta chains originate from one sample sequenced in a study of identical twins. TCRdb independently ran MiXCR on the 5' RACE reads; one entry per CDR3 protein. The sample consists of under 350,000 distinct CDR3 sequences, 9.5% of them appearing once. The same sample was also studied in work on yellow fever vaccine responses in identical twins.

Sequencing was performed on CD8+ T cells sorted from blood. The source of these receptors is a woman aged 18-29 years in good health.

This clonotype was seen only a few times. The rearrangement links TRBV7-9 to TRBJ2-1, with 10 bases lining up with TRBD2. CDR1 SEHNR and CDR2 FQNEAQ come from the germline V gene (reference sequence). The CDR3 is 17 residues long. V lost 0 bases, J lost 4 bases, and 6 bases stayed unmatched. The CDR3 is CASSLALGTSAYNEQFF. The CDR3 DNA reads TGTGCCAGCAGCTTAGCGCTGGGGACTAGCGCATACAATGAGCAGTTCTTC.

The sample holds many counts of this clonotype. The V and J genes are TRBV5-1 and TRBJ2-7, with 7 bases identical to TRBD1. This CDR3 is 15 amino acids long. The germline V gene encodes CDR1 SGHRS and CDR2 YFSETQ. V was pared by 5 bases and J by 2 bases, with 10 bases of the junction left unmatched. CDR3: CASRSTGFSTYEQYF. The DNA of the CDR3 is TGCGCCAGCAGATCGACAGGGTTTTCCACCTACGAGCAGTACTTC.

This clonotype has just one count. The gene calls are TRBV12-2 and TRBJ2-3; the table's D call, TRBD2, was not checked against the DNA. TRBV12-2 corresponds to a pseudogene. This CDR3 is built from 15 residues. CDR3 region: CASRLKRLAVDTQYF. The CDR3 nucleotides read TGTGCAAGTCGCTTAAAGAGACTAGCGGTTGATACGCAGTATTTT.

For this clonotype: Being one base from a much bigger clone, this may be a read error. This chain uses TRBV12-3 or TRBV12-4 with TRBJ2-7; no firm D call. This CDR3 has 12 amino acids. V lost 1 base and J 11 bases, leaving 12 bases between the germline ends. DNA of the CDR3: TGTGCCAGCAGTTTAGTGGTACGAGAAAAGTACTTC. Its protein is CASSLVVREKYF.

In DNA, the CDR3 is TGTGCCAGCAGTTCCGTACAGGGGGTCTACCAAGAGACCCAGTACTTC. Encoded protein: CASSSVQGVYQETQYF. The chain combines TRBV28 with TRBJ2-5; TRBD1 matches at 8 bases. Unmatched junction bases numbered 7, after V lost 4 bases and J lost 0 bases. The length of the CDR3 is 16 residues. Germline values: CDR1 MDHEN, CDR2 SYDVKM.

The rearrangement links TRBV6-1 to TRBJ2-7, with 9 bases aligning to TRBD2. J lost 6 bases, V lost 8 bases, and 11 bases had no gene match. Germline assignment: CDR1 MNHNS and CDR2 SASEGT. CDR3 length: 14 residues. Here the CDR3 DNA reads TGTGCCAGCTTTAGTAGCGGGAGTGTTGTCGAGCAGTACTTC. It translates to CASFSSGSVVEQYF.

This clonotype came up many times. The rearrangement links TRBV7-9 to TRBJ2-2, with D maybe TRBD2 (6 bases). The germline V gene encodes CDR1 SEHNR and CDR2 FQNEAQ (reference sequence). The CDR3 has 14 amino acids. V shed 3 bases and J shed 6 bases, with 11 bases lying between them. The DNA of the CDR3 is TGTGCCAGCAGCTTTACTACTAGCTCCGGGGAGCTGTTTTTT. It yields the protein CASSFTTSSGELFF.

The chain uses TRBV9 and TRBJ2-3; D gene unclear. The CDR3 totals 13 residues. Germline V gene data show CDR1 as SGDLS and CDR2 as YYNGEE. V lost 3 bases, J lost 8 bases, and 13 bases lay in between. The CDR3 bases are TGTGCCAGCAGCGGTTTTGAAGGTACTACGCAGTATTTT. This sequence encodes CASSGFEGTTQYF.

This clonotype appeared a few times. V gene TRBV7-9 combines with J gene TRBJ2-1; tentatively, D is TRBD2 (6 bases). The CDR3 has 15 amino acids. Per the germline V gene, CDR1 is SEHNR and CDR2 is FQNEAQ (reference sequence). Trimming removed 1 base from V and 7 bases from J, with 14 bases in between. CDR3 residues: CASSLVRESRNEQFF. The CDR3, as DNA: TGTGCCAGCAGCTTAGTCCGGGAGTCGAGAAATGAGCAGTTCTTC.

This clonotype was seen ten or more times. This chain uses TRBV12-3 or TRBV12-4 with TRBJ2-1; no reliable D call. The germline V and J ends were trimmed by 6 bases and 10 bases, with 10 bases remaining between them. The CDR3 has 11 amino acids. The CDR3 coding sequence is TGTGCCAGCAGCCGGACCGGGGAGCAGTTCTTC. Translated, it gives CASSRTGEQFF.

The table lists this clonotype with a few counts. CDR3 loop: CASSQDLEGTGELFF. The CDR3, as DNA: TGCGCCAGCAGCCAAGATCTGGAGGGCACCGGGGAGCTGTTTTTT. The chain recombines TRBV4-1 with TRBJ2-2; perhaps TRBD2 as D (6 bases). V shed 0 bases and J shed 4 bases, with 9 bases lying between them. The CDR3 runs 15 residues. The germline V gene encodes CDR1 MGHRA and CDR2 YSYEKL.

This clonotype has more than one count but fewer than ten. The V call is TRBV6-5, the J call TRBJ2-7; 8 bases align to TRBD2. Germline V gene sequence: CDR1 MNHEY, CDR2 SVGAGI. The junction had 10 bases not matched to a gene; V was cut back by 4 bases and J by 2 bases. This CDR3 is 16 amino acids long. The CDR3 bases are TGTGCCAGCAGTTCCCCGGGACTAGGGGCCACCTACGAGCAGTACTTC. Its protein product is CASSSPGLGATYEQYF.

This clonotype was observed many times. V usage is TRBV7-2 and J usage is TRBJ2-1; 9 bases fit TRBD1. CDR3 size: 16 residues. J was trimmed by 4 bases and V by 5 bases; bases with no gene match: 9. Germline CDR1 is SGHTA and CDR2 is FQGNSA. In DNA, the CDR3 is TGTGCCAGCAGCCGAATGGGACAGGGACTTTACAATGAGCAGTTCTTC. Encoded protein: CASSRMGQGLYNEQFF.

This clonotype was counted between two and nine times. The CDR3 sequence: CSARDRAGLEDNEQFF. CDR3 DNA sequence: TGCAGTGCTAGAGATCGTGCGGGGCTCGAGGACAATGAGCAGTTCTTC. V usage is TRBV20-1 and J usage is TRBJ2-1; perhaps TRBD2 as D (6 bases). CDR1 and CDR2 from the germline V gene are DFQATT and SNEGSKA (reference sequence). Deletions cut 0 bases from V and 5 bases from J, with 17 bases between. This CDR3 comprises 16 residues.

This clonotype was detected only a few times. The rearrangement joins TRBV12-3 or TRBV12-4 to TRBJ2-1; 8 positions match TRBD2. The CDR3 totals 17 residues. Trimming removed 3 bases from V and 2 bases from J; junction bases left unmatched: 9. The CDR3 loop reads CASSFRAGGSPYNEQFF. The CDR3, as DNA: TGTGCCAGCAGTTTTAGGGCGGGGGGATCTCCCTACAATGAGCAGTTCTTC.

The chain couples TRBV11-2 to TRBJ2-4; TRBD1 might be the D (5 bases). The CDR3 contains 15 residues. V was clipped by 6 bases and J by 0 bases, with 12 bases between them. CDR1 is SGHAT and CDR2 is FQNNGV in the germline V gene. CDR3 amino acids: CASRTDFGAKNIQYF. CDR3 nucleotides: TGTGCCAGCAGGACAGACTTCGGAGCCAAAAACATTCAGTACTTC.

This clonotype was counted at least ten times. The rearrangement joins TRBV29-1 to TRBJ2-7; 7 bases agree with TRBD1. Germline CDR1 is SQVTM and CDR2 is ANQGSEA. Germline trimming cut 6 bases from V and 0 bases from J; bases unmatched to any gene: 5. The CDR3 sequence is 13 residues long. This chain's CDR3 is CSVETGSSYEQYF. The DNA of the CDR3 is TGCAGCGTAGAGACAGGGTCCTCCTACGAGCAGTACTTC.

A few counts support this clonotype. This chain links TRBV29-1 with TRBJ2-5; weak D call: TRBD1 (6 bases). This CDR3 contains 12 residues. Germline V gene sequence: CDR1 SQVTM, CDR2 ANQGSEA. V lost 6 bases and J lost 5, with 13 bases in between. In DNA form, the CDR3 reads TGCAGCGTCCGACAGGACTGGGAGACCCAGTACTTC. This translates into CSVRQDWETQYF. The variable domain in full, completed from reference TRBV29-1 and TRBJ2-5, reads SAVISQKPSRDICQRGTSLTIQCQVDSQVTMMFWYRQQPGQSLTLIATANQGSEATYESGFVIDKFPISRPNLTFSTLTVSNMSPEDSSIYLCSVRQDWETQYFGPGTRLLVL.

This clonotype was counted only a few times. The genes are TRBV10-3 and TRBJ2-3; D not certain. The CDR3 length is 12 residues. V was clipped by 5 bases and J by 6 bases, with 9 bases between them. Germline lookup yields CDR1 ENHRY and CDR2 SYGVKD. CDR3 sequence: CAISPDVDTQYF. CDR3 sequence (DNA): TGTGCCATCAGTCCGGACGTGGATACGCAGTATTTT.

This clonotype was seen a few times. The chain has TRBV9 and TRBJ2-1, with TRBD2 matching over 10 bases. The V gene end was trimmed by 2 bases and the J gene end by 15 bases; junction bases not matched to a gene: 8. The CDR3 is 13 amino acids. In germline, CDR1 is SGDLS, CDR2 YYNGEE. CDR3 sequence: CASSVSEREGRFF. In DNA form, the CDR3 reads TGTGCCAGCAGCGTCTCTGAGCGGGAGGGTCGGTTCTTC.

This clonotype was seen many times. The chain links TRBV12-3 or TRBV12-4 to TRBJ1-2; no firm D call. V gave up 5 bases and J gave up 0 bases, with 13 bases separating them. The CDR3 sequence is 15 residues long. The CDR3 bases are TGTGCCAGCAGTCCCTGGACCCAAGCTAACTATGGCTACACCTTC. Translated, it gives CASSPWTQANYGYTF.

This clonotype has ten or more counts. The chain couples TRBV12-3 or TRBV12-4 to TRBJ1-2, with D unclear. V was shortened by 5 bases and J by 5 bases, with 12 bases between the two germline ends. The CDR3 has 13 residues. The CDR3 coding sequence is TGTGCCAGCAGTCTTCCCCTGAATTATGGCTACACCTTC. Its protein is CASSLPLNYGYTF.

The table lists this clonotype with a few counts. CDR3 nucleotide sequence: TGTGCCAGCAGCTCCCGGACGGCCGAGCAGTACTTC. As protein: CASSSRTAEQYF. V gene TRBV7-9 combines with J gene TRBJ2-7; D is ambiguous. Germline assignment: CDR1 SEHNR and CDR2 FQNEAQ (reference sequence). This CDR3 has 12 amino acids. The V and J ends lost 4 bases and 6 bases respectively, with 10 bases between them.

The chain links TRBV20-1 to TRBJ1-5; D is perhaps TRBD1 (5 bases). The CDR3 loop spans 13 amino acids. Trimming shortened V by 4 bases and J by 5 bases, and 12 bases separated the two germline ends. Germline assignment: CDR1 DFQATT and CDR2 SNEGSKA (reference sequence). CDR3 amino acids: CSAKQANYQPQHF. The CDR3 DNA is TGCAGTGCTAAACAGGCGAACTATCAGCCCCAGCATTTT.

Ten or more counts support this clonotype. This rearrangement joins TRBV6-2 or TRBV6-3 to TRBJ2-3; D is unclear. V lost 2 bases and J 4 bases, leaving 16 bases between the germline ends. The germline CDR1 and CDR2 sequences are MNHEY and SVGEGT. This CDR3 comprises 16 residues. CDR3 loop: CASSYLKGPDSDTQYF. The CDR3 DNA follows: TGTGCCAGCAGTTACCTCAAGGGCCCTGACTCAGATACGCAGTATTTT.

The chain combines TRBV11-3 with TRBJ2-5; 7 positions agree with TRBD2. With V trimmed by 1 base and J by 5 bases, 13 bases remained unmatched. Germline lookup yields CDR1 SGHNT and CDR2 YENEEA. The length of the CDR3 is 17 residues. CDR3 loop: CASSLGSWAGAPETQYF. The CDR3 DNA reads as TGTGCCAGCAGCTTAGGATCTTGGGCGGGAGCCCCCGAGACCCAGTACTTC.

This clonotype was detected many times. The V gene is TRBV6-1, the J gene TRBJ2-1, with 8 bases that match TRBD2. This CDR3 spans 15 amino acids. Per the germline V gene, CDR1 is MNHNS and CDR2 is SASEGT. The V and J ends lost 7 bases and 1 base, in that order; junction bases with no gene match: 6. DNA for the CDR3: TGTGCCAGCACCGCCGGACTAGCATCCTACAATGAGCAGTTCTTC. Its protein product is CASTAGLASYNEQFF.

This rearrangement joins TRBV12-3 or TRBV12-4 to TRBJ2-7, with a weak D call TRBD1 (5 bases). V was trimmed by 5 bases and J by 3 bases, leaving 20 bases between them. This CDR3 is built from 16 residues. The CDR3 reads CASSLDSRRGYYEQYF. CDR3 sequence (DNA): TGTGCCAGCAGTCTCGACTCAAGAAGGGGTTACTACGAGCAGTACTTC.

CDR3 sequence reads: CASSKRTQEFYTGELFF. In DNA form, the CDR3 reads TGTGCCAGCAGCAAACGTACTCAGGAGTTTTACACCGGGGAGCTGTTTTTT. The gene calls are TRBV21-1 and TRBJ2-2. TRBV21-1 counts as a pseudogene. CDR3 length: 17 residues.

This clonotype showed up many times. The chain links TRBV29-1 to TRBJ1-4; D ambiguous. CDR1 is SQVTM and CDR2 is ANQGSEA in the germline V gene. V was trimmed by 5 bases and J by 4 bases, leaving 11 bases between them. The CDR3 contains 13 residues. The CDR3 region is CSVTHGSNEKLFF. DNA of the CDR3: TGCAGCGTTACCCACGGGAGTAATGAAAAACTGTTTTTT. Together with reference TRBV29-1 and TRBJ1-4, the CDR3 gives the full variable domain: SAVISQKPSRDICQRGTSLTIQCQVDSQVTMMFWYRQQPGQSLTLIATANQGSEATYESGFVIDKFPISRPNLTFSTLTVSNMSPEDSSIYLCSVTHGSNEKLFFGSGTQLSVL.